This TCR beta chain is from a study of OX40 agonist ivuxolimab in advanced cancers. Measured with immunoSEQ multiplex PCR; TCRdb has only the in-frame clones, and not every one. Of tens of thousands of clones listed, about 86% are singletons. The specimen comprised CD4+ or CD8+ T cells sorted from blood, sampled in a trial of the OX40 agonist ivuxolimab. The clonotype originates from an adult with an advanced solid tumor such as melanoma, head and neck, liver or kidney cancer.

The CDR3 loop reads CASSPRQTISTDTQYF. The DNA for the CDR3 is TGTGCCAGCAGCCCGCGACAGACTATTAGCACAGATACGCAGTATTTT. The chain joins TRBV7-9 to TRBJ2-3; tentatively, D is TRBD1 or TRBD2 (5 bases each). CDR1 is SEHNR, CDR2 FQNEAQ, per germline (reference sequence). The CDR3 loop spans 16 amino acids. V was clipped by 5 bases and J by 0 bases, with 15 bases between them.